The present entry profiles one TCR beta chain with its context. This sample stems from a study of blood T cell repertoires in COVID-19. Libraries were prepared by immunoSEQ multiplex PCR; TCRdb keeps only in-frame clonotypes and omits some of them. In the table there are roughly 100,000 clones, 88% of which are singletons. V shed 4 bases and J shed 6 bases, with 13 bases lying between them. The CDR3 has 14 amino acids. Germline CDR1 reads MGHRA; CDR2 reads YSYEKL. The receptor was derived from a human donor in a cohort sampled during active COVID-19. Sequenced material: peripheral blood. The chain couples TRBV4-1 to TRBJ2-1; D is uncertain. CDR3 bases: TGCGCCAGCAGCCCCGATGGCAGCGTCAATGAGCAGTTCTTC. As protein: CASSPDGSVNEQFF.